Sequencing of this T cell receptor beta chain was carried out in a study of shared clonotypes between healthy human individuals. The V end was cut by 6 bases, the J end by 3 bases, with 7 bases between. This CDR3 spans 11 amino acids. Germline V gene data show CDR1 as DFQATT and CDR2 as SNEGSKA (reference sequence). Study outcomes and limitations: The study found about 5.1% of naive CD4 clonotypes shared across four donors. Researchers found naive subsets generally carried larger estimated richness than memory subsets.

Points on this clone: Its antigen is not identified.

Assay: immunoSEQ multiplex PCR; the TCRdb copy retains only in-frame clones and omits some. The sample yields 2 million to 2.5 million clones, 90% to 95% seen once. The chain links TRBV20-1 to TRBJ2-3; D remains unclear. The clonotype originates from a man between 18 and 29 years old in good health. Some clones in this sample may be carry-over from other donors' samples. The sequenced sample consisted of naive CD4+ T cells from PBMCs. Subset: CD45RA+ positively selected. CDR3 sequence reads: CSAIETDTQYF. Here the CDR3 DNA reads TGCAGTGCAATAGAAACAGATACGCAGTATTTT.